This T cell receptor (beta chain) was observed in a study of T cell repertoires in cytomegalovirus infection. Study overall: Indications of both CMV infection and matching HLA type were provided by public TCR beta signatures. General study results and limits: Individuals carrying CMV plus the relevant HLA were identified by cumulative frequency of public TCR beta families. Within the response measured ex vivo, HLA-C-restricted CMV-specific TCR beta clonotypes were dominant.

V lost 7 bases, J lost 5 bases, and 24 bases lay in between. Germline assignment: CDR1 MNHEY and CDR2 SVGEGT. This CDR3 spans 16 amino acids. MiXCR, applied by TCRdb to the reads, yields one record per CDR3 protein. The data hold over 250,000 distinct CDR3 sequences, with around 20% observed a single time. This clonotype was seen ten or more times. Its specificity is not known. V gene TRBV6-2 or TRBV6-3 combines with J gene TRBJ2-7; possible D gene TRBD2, 6 bases. The sample consisted of cultured PBMCs, taken from culture after CMV antigen stimulation. This clonotype was sampled from a human donor in good health (CMV status not recorded). Some clones in this sample may be carry-over from other donors' samples. The chain's CDR3 is CASTPEGSGASDEQYV. CDR3 sequence (DNA): TGTGCCAGCACTCCCGAAGGTAGCGGTGCCTCGGACGAGCAGTACGTC.